The sequence of this T cell receptor (beta chain) was determined in a study of T cells in Graves' hyperthyroidism and ophthalmopathy. Amplified TCR beta CDR3 regions came from RNA transcripts. An initial round of RT-PCR targeting the TCR CDR3 relied on the HTBI primer set. TCRdb used MiXCR to reprocess the multiplex PCR reads, holding one entry per CDR3 protein. The table has 480,000 or so distinct CDR3 sequences, 35% to 50% seen once; the top ten hold about 45%. V trimming: 0 bases; J trimming: 5 bases; junction bases outside the gene matches: 11. Germline CDR1 LNHNV, CDR2 YYDKDF (reference sequence). The CDR3 sequence is 18 residues long.

Source material: peripheral blood or thyroid tissue (not recorded which). This TCR was recovered from an adult woman with Graves' disease, either hyperthyroidism or ophthalmopathy (not recorded which). The V call is TRBV15, the J call TRBJ2-5; 11 nucleotides line up with TRBD2. CDR3 coding DNA: TGTGCCACCAGCAGAGATATTCTAGCGGGGGGAGATCGGGAGACCCAGTACTTC. Protein: CATSRDILAGGDRETQYF. The entire variable domain, with the rest obtained from reference TRBV15 and TRBJ2-5, is as follows: DAMVIQNPRYQVTQFGKPVTLSCSQTLNHNVMYWYQQKSSQAPKLLFHYYDKDFNNEADTPDNFQSRRPNTSFCFLDIRSPGLGDTAMYLCATSRDILAGGDRETQYFGPGTRLLVL.